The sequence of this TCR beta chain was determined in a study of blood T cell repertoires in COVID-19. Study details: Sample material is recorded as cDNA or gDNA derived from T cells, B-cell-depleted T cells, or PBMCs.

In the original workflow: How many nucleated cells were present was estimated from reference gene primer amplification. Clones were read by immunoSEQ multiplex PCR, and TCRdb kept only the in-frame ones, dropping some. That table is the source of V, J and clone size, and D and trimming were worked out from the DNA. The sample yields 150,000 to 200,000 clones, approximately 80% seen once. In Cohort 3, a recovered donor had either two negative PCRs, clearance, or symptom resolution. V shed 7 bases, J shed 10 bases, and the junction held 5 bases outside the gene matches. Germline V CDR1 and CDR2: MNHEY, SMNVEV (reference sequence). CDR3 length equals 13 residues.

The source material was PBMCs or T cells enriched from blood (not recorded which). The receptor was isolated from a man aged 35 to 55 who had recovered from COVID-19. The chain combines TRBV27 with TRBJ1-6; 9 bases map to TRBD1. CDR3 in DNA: TGTGCCAGCACCGGGACAGGGTGGTCACCCCTCCACTTT. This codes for CASTGTGWSPLHF.